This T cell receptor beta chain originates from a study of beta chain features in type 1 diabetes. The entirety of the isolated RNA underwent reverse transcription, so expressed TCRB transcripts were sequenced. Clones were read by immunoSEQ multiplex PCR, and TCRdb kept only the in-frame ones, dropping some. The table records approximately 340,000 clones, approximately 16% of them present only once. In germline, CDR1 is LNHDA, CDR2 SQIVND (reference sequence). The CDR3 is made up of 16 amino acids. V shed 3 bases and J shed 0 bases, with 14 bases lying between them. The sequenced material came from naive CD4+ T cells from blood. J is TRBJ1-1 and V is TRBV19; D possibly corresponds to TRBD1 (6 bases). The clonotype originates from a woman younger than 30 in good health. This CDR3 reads CASSIPQGMLNTEAFF. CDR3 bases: TGTGCCAGTAGTATCCCTCAGGGGATGCTGAACACTGAAGCTTTCTTT.